Following are 27 T cell receptor beta chains from one sample sequenced in a study of blood T cells in healthy people across ages. A second PCR, run for 7 to 11 cycles, used a sample-barcoded 5' primer plus a J-beta primer mix. TCRdb redid the calling of the 5' RACE reads with MiXCR, one entry per CDR3 protein. The repertoire holds fewer than 800,000 distinct CDR3 sequences, with 20% to 25% as singletons. Source material: blood. The receptors stem from a man between 65 and 79 years old in good health.

The chain links TRBV4-1 to TRBJ2-1; 9 nucleotides agree with TRBD2. This CDR3 contains 16 residues. Trimming removed 4 bases from V and 8 bases from J; junction bases left unmatched: 12. In germline, CDR1 is MGHRA, CDR2 YSYEKL. CDR3 sequence reads: CASSPSGTSIMDEQFF. The DNA of the CDR3 is TGCGCCAGCAGCCCCTCAGGGACTAGCATTATGGATGAGCAGTTCTTC.

This clonotype was picked up a small number of times. This rearrangement joins TRBV10-3 to TRBJ2-5; tentative D call: TRBD1 (6 bases). Trimming pared 5 bases from V and 1 base from J, leaving 8 bases between. The CDR3 is 13 residues long. Looked up from germline, CDR1 is ENHRY and CDR2 is SYGVKD. CDR3 region: CAISTGSQETQYF. The CDR3 coding sequence is TGTGCCATCAGTACAGGGTCCCAAGAGACCCAGTACTTC.

This clonotype has more than one count but fewer than ten. CDR3 region: CSARDIERHGYTF. CDR3 coding DNA: TGCAGTGCTAGAGACATCGAGCGTCATGGCTACACCTTC. The rearrangement joins TRBV20-1 to TRBJ1-2; D is unclear. This CDR3 spans 13 amino acids. The V gene lost 0 bases and the J gene lost 6 bases, with 11 bases spanning the gap. Germline values: CDR1 DFQATT, CDR2 SNEGSKA (reference sequence).

This clonotype turned up a few times. The chain links TRBV10-3 to TRBJ2-7; maybe TRBD2 (6 bases). Germline CDR1 and CDR2: ENHRY and SYGVKD. The length of the CDR3 is 16 residues. V gave up 2 bases and J gave up 3 bases, with 17 bases separating them. The DNA for the CDR3 is TGTGCCATCAGTGAGCCGCGGCGGGATGGAATCTACGAGCAGTACTTC. It encodes CAISEPRRDGIYEQYF.

The chain combines TRBV24-1 with TRBJ2-3; D remains unclear. The CDR3 extends over 14 amino acids. The ends were cut back, 9 bases at V and 2 bases at J, with 14 bases in the middle. Per the germline V gene, CDR1 is KGHDR and CDR2 is SFDVKD. The CDR3 spells CATGAAGPTDTQYF. The CDR3 DNA follows: TGTGCCACCGGAGCAGCTGGCCCCACAGATACGCAGTATTTT.

This clonotype was recorded many times. The chain couples TRBV20-1 to TRBJ2-1; 10 bases match TRBD2. The CDR3 is 15 residues long. J lost 2 bases, V lost 1 base, and 2 bases had no gene match. Germline CDR1 and CDR2: DFQATT and SNEGSKA (reference sequence). The CDR3 loop is CSARGTSGTYNEQFF. CDR3 DNA: TGCAGTGCTAGAGGAACTAGCGGGACCTACAATGAGCAGTTCTTC.

V gene TRBV20-1 combines with J gene TRBJ2-1; D possibly corresponds to TRBD2 (5 bases). Germline CDR1 and CDR2: DFQATT and SNEGSKA (reference sequence). CDR3 length: 16 residues. The germline V and J ends were trimmed by 5 bases and 6 bases, with 23 bases remaining between them. The CDR3 here is CSAALKPTAAPNEQFF. For the CDR3, the DNA is TGCAGTGCTGCCCTAAAACCAACAGCGGCCCCCAATGAGCAGTTCTTC.

A remark on this clonotype: Possible read error: a much larger clone is one base away. The gene calls are TRBV7-3 and TRBJ2-5; 13 positions match TRBD2. V dropped 5 bases and J dropped 2; count of bases not matched to a gene: 5. Germline CDR1 reads SGHTA; CDR2 reads FQGTGA. The CDR3 has 16 residues. The CDR3 nucleotides read TGTGCCAGCAGCCTCGGGACTAGCGGGGATCAAGAGACCCAGTACTTC. Its protein product is CASSLGTSGDQETQYF. The full variable domain, its missing parts supplied by reference TRBV7-3 and TRBJ2-5, is GAGVSQTPSNKVTEKGKYVELRCDPISGHTALYWYRQSLGQGPEFLIYFQGTGAADDSGLPNDRFFAVRPEGSVSTLKIQRTERGDSAVYLCASSLGTSGDQETQYFGPGTRLLVL.

The genes are TRBV6-2 or TRBV6-3 and TRBJ1-5; the D is unclear. This CDR3 spans 14 amino acids. Trimming shortened V by 8 bases and J by 2 bases, and 13 bases separated the two germline ends. The germline V gene has CDR1 MNHEY and CDR2 SVGEGT. The CDR3 sequence is CASLPGQRNQPQHF. CDR3 nucleotide sequence: TGTGCCAGCTTACCGGGTCAGCGCAATCAGCCCCAGCATTTT.

Details on this clonotype: A junction end diverges from the germline sequence, so it may reflect a read error. The gene calls are TRBV28 and TRBJ2-5; TRBD2 is a possible D gene (5 bases). The V gene's germline CDR1 is MDHEN and CDR2 SYDVKM. This CDR3 has 13 residues. The CDR3 sequence is CASRSGYQENQYF. The CDR3 DNA is TGTGCCAGCAGATCGGGGTATCAAGAGAACCAGTACTTC.

The table lists this clonotype with a few counts. The rearrangement links TRBV3-1 to TRBJ1-4, with D uncertain. V was pared by 3 bases and J by 3 bases, with 8 bases between. Per the germline V gene, CDR1 is LGHDT and CDR2 is YNNKEL (reference sequence). The CDR3 has 14 amino acids. The CDR3 DNA follows: TGTGCCAGCAGCCAGAGGAGGGCTAATGAAAAACTGTTTTTT. This sequence encodes CASSQRRANEKLFF.

A few counts support this clonotype. V is TRBV7-9 and J is TRBJ1-4; TRBD1 might be the D (6 bases). The V gene's germline CDR1 is SEHNR and CDR2 FQNEAQ (reference sequence). V lost 2 bases, J lost 0 bases, and 10 bases lay in between. The CDR3 sequence is 16 residues long. CDR3 residues: CASSLNRAATNEKLFF. The CDR3 nucleotides are TGTGCCAGCAGCTTAAACAGGGCCGCAACTAATGAAAAACTGTTTTTT.

This clonotype was counted a few times. V is TRBV6-5 and J is TRBJ2-5; 10 bases map to TRBD2. With the DNA end fitting TRBJ2-1 better, the J assignment may be wrong. The CDR3 covers 15 residues. CDR1 MNHEY and CDR2 SVGAGI come from the germline V gene. DNA of the CDR3: TGTGCCAGCAGTACCCCTAGCGGGAGTAGGTATGAGCAGTTCTTC. Its protein is CASSTPSGSRYEQFF.

This sequence joins TRBV20-1 and TRBJ2-3; TRBD2 matches 8 bases. Unmatched junction bases numbered 8, after V lost 7 bases and J lost 2 bases. Germline CDR1 is DFQATT and CDR2 is SNEGSKA (reference sequence). The CDR3 spans 14 residues. CDR3 residues: CSVGGEGNTDTQYF. The CDR3 bases are TGCAGTGTCGGGGGGGAGGGCAACACAGATACGCAGTATTTT.

This clonotype was seen a few times. This sequence joins TRBV3-1 and TRBJ2-5; D possibly corresponds to TRBD1 (5 bases). The J call may be incorrect, as the DNA end agrees better with TRBJ2-1. Germline CDR1 LGHDT, CDR2 YNNKEL (reference sequence). This CDR3 has 14 amino acids. Written as DNA, the CDR3 is TGTGCCAGCAGCCCACAATCCCAGGGAAATGAGCAGTTCTTC. This codes for CASSPQSQGNEQFF.

This chain links TRBV28 with TRBJ2-7; D gene unclear. Germline V gene sequence: CDR1 MDHEN, CDR2 SYDVKM. The CDR3 sequence is 12 residues long. Between the trimmed V and J ends, which lost 4 bases and 6 bases, there was a span of 10 bases. The DNA of the CDR3 is TGTGCCAGCAGTTCGGGTAGCCTCGAGCAGTACTTC. Protein: CASSSGSLEQYF. Supplemented by reference TRBV28 and TRBJ2-7, the full variable domain reads DVKVTQSSRYLVKRTGEKVFLECVQDMDHENMFWYRQDPGLGLRLIYFSYDVKMKEKGDIPEGYSVSREKKERFSLILESASTNQTSMYLCASSSGSLEQYFGPGTRLTVT.

In this sample, this clonotype turned up a few times. V is TRBV3-1 and J is TRBJ2-5, with 8 bases aligning to TRBD1. CDR1 LGHDT and CDR2 YNNKEL come from the germline V gene (reference sequence). The V segment lost 5 bases and the J segment 7 bases; nucleotides outside the gene matches: 6. The CDR3 runs to 13 residues. In DNA form, the CDR3 reads TGTGCCAGCAGCAGGACAGGGAGTGGGACCCAGTACTTC. Protein sequence: CASSRTGSGTQYF.

This clonotype came up many times. The CDR3 loop is CASSWLEDGSGWRTGELFF. The CDR3, as DNA: TGTGCCAGCAGTTGGTTGGAGGATGGTAGCGGATGGCGGACCGGGGAGCTGTTTTTT. The chain uses TRBV27 and TRBJ2-2; perhaps TRBD2 as D (6 bases). Per germline, CDR1 MNHEY and CDR2 SMNVEV (reference sequence). The CDR3 has 19 residues. V was shortened by 4 bases and J by 5 bases, with 26 bases between the two germline ends.

A few counts support this clonotype. The rearrangement links TRBV11-2 to TRBJ2-7; D is unresolved. V lost 5 bases to trimming and J lost 3 bases, with 8 bases between them. Germline loops: CDR1 SGHAT, CDR2 FQNNGV. This CDR3 is built from 12 residues. The chain's CDR3 is CASSKTRYEQYF. The CDR3 coding sequence is TGTGCCAGCAGCAAGACCCGCTACGAGCAGTACTTC.

The chain links TRBV30 to TRBJ2-7; 9 nucleotides match TRBD2. Losses at the gene ends were 2 bases for V and 0 bases for J; bases not matched to a gene: 5. The CDR3 length is 15 residues. Per germline, CDR1 GTSNPN and CDR2 SVGIG (reference sequence). CDR3 loop: CAWSPFSGSSYEQYV. The CDR3 DNA reads as TGTGCCTGGAGTCCCTTTAGCGGGAGCTCCTACGAGCAGTACGTC.

The chain combines TRBV2 with TRBJ1-2; D unclear. V lost 6 bases to trimming and J lost 8 bases, with 25 bases between them. This CDR3 spans 16 amino acids. Germline V gene lookup returns CDR1 SNHLY and CDR2 FYNNEI. In DNA form, the CDR3 reads TGTGCCAGCAGGAGACTGGACCGTACCCCCGGTAGGGGCTACACCTTC. It is translated as CASRRLDRTPGRGYTF.

This chain connects TRBV9 to TRBJ2-1; tentatively, D is TRBD2 (5 bases). Judging by the DNA end, TRBJ2-5 fits better; the J call may be wrong. The CDR3 sequence is 14 residues long. The germline V gene has CDR1 SGDLS and CDR2 YYNGEE. The CDR3 sequence: CASSVRVTSETQYF. CDR3 nucleotide sequence: TGTGCCAGCAGCGTGCGGGTGACCTCGGAGACCCAGTACTTC.

This chain joins TRBV11-2 and TRBJ2-5, with 7 bases fitting TRBD2. The CDR3 is 14 amino acids. Unmatched junction bases numbered 6, after V lost 4 bases and J lost 4 bases. The germline V gene encodes CDR1 SGHAT and CDR2 FQNNGV. The CDR3 DNA reads as TGTGCCAGCAGCTCCGGGACTACCAGAGAGACCCAGTACTTC. Encoded protein: CASSSGTTRETQYF.

This clonotype was recorded at least ten times. This chain links TRBV10-3 with TRBJ1-2; 9 positions agree with TRBD1. Germline CDR1 ENHRY, CDR2 SYGVKD. This CDR3 region has 15 residues. Trimming at V came to 3 bases and at J to 2 bases, leaving 4 bases not matched to a gene. The CDR3 region has the DNA TGTGCCATCAGTGATCCCGGGACAGGGAACTATGGCTACACCTTC. Translated, it gives CAISDPGTGNYGYTF.

This clonotype came up a few times. The genes are TRBV20-1 and TRBJ2-3; 8 bases are shared with TRBD2. The CDR3 spans 16 residues. V gave up 1 base and J gave up 1 base; unmatched junction bases: 7. Per germline, CDR1 DFQATT and CDR2 SNEGSKA (reference sequence). The CDR3 is CSARVSSGSGTDTQYF. The CDR3 DNA sequence: TGCAGTGCTAGAGTATCGAGCGGGAGTGGCACAGATACGCAGTATTTT.

This clonotype was counted at least ten times. The J gene is TRBJ2-5, the V gene TRBV5-1, with TRBD1 matching 8 bases. The DNA end lines up better with TRBJ2-7; the J call may be wrong. CDR3 size: 15 residues. CDR1 and CDR2 from the germline V gene are SGHRS and YFSETQ. Here the CDR3 reads CASSSTGGGSYEQYF. CDR3 sequence (DNA): TGCGCCAGCAGCAGCACAGGGGGAGGTTCCTACGAGCAGTACTTC.

This clonotype was recorded a few times. The chain employs TRBV10-3 and TRBJ2-7; D may be TRBD2 (5 bases). The V gene lost 0 bases and the J gene lost 0 bases, with 9 bases spanning the gap. CDR3 size: 15 residues. CDR1 ENHRY and CDR2 SYGVKD come from the germline V gene. For the CDR3, the DNA is TGTGCCATCAGTGAGTCTAGCGCGTTCTCCTACGAGCAGTACTTC. Protein product: CAISESSAFSYEQYF.